This T cell receptor beta chain was sequenced during a study of T cell responses to AZD1222 COVID-19 vaccine. In the study overall: Pooled together were second doses at about 4 or about 12 weeks. Notes on the study in general: Two doses of AZD1222 preceded a rise in Spike-specific TCR breadth and depth. Repertoires were sampled only after the peak T cell response. Clonal diversity was possibly underestimated, and the donors were mostly white British, with more females.

The CDR3 sequence is 18 residues long. V dropped 4 bases and J dropped 3 bases, with 25 bases sitting between them. Germline CDR1 reads LNHDA; CDR2 reads SQIVND (reference sequence). Only in-frame clones appear in the TCRdb table, and some are missing; sequencing was by immunoSEQ multiplex PCR. The table shows 95,000 to 130,000 clones, with around 94% occurring only once. On this clone itself: What it recognizes is unknown.

This chain joins TRBV19 and TRBJ2-7; D not certain. The input for sequencing was peripheral blood, taken on day 0 of AZD1222 vaccination. The receptor was derived from an adult in good health. In DNA form, the CDR3 reads TGTGCCAGTAGTAACCCCGTTGTGTTTGGGCAGGCCAACTACGAGCAGTACTTC. This codes for CASSNPVVFGQANYEQYF.